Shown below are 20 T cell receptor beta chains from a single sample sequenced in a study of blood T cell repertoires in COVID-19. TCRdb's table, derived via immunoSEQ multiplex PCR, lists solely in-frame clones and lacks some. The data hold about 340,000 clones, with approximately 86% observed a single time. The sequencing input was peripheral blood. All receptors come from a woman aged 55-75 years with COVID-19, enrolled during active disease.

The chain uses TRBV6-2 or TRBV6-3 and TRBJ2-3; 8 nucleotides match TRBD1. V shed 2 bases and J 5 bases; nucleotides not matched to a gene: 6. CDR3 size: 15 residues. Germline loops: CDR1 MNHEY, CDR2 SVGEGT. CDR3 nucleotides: TGTGCCAGCAGTTACGAGGGACAGGAGAAAGATACGCAGTATTTT. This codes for CASSYEGQEKDTQYF.

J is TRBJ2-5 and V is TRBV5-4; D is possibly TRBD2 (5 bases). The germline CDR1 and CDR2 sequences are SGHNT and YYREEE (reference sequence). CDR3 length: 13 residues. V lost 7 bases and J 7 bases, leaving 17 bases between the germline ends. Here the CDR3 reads CASGNSPEGTQYF. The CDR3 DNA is TGTGCCAGCGGAAACAGCCCAGAGGGGACCCAGTACTTC.

In nucleotides, the CDR3 is TGTGCCAGCAACCAAGGGGTTTCCGCGCAGTATTTT. Its translation is CASNQGVSAQYF. The J gene is TRBJ2-3, the V gene TRBV6-5, with D possibly being TRBD1 (5 bases). CDR1 MNHEY and CDR2 SVGAGI come from the germline V gene. V lost 7 bases to trimming and J lost 10 bases, with 15 bases between them. This CDR3 contains 12 residues.

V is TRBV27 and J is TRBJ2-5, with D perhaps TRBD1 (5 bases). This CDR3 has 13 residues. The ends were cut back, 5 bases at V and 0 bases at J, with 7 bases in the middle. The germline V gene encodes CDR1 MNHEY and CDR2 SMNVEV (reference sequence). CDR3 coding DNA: TGTGCCAGCAGTCAGGGTTACCAAGAGACCCAGTACTTC. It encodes CASSQGYQETQYF.

CDR3 in DNA: TGTGCCAGCAGCCAAGACTGGGACAGGGGCCGAGAAGCTTTCTTT. Translation: CASSQDWDRGREAFF. The V gene is TRBV3-1 (or the pseudogene TRBV3-2), the J gene TRBJ1-1, with TRBD1 identical over 10 bases. CDR3 length equals 15 residues. In germline, CDR1 is LGHDT, CDR2 YNNKEL (reference sequence). V dropped 0 bases and J dropped 8; count of bases not matched to a gene: 6.

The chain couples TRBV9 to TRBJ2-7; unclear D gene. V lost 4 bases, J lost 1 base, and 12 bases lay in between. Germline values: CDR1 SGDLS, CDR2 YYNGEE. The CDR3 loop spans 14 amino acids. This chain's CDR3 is CASSPQTGSYEQYF. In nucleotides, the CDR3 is TGTGCCAGCAGCCCTCAGACGGGTTCCTACGAGCAGTACTTC. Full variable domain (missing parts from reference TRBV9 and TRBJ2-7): DSGVTQTPKHLITATGQRVTLRCSPRSGDLSVYWYQQSLDQGLQFLIQYYNGEERAKGNILERFSAQQFPDLHSELNLSSLELGDSALYFCASSPQTGSYEQYFGPGTRLTVT.

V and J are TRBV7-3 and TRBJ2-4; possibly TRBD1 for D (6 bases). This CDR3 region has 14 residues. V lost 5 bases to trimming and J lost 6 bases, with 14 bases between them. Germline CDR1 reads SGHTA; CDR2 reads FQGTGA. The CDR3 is CASSNTGPGNIQYF. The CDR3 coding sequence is TGTGCCAGCAGCAATACAGGGCCAGGAAACATTCAGTACTTC.

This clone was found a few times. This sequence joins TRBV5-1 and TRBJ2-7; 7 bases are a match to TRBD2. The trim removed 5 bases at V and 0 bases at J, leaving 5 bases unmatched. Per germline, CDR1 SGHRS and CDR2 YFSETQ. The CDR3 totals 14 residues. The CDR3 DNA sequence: TGCGCCAGCAGTGAGCGGGGAAGCTCCTACGAGCAGTACTTC. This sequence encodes CASSERGSSYEQYF. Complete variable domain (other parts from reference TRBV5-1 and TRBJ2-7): KAGVTQTPRYLIKTRGQQVTLSCSPISGHRSVSWYQQTPGQGLQFLFEYFSETQRNKGNFPGRFSGRQFSNSRSEMNVSTLELGDSALYLCASSERGSSYEQYFGPGTRLTVT.

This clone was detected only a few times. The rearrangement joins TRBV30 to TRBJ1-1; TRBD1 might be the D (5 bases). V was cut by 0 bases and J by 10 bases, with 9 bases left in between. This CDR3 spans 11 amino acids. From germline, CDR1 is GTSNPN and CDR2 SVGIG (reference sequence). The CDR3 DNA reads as TGTGCCTGGAGTGTAGCTAGGGGAGCTTTCTTT. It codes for CAWSVARGAFF.

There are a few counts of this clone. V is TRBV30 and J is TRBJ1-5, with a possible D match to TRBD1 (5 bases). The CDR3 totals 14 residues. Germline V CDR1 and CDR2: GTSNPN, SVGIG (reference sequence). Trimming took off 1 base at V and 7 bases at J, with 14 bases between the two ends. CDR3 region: CAWSAQGYGQPQHF. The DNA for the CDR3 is TGTGCCTGGAGTGCCCAGGGTTACGGCCAGCCCCAGCATTTT.

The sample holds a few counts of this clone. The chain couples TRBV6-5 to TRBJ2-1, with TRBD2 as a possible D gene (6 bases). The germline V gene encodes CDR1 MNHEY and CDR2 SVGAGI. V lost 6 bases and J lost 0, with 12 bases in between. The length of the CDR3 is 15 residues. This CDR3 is CASRGWRDSYNEQFF. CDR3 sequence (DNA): TGTGCCAGCAGGGGATGGCGGGACTCCTACAATGAGCAGTTCTTC.

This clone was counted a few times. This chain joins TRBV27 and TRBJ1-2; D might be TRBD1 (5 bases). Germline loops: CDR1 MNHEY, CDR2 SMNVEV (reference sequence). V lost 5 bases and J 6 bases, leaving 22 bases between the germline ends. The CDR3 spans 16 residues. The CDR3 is CASSPLGEGLMDGYTF. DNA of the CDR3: TGTGCCAGCAGTCCCCTGGGGGAGGGCTTAATGGATGGCTACACCTTC.

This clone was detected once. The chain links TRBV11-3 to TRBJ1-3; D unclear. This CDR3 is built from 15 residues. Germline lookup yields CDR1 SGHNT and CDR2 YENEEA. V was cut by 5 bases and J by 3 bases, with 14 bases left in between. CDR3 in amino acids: CASSRNGDFGNTIYF. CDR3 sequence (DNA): TGTGCCAGCAGCCGCAACGGAGATTTTGGAAACACCATATATTTT.

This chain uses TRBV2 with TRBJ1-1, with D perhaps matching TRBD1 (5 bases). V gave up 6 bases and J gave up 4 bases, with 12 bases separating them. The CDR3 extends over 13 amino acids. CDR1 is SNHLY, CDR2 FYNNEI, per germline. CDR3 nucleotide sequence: TGTGCCAGCAGCGTGGAGGGGACCACTGAAGCTTTCTTT. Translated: CASSVEGTTEAFF. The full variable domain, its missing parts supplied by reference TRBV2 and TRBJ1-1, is EPEVTQTPSHQVTQMGQEVILRCVPISNHLYFYWYRQILGQKVEFLVSFYNNEISEKSEIFDDQFSVERPDGSNFTLKIRSTKLEDSAMYFCASSVEGTTEAFFGQGTRLTVV.

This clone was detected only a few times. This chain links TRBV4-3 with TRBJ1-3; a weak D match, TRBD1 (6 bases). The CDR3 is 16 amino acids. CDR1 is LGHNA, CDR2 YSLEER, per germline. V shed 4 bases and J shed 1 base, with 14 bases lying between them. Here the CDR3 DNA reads TGCGCCAGCAGCCCGCGACAGGTGGGATCTGGAAACACCATATATTTT. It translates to CASSPRQVGSGNTIYF.

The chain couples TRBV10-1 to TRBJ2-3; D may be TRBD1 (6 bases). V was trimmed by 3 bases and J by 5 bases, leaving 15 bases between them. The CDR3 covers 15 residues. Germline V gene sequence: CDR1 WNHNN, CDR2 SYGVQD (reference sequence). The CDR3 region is CASSDLVQGRDTQYF. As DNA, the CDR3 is TGCGCCAGCAGTGATCTAGTACAGGGTAGAGATACGCAGTATTTT.

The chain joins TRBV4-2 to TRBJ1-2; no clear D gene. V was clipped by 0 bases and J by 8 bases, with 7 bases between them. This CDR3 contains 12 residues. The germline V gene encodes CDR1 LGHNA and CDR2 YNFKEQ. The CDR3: CASSQDSRGYTF. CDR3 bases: TGTGCCAGCAGCCAAGACTCCAGAGGCTACACCTTC.

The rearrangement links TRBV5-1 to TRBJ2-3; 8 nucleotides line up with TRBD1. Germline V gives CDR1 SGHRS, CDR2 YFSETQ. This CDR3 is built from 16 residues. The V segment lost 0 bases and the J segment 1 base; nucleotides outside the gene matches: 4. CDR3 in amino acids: CASSLVGGQGTDTQYF. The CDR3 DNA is TGCGCCAGCAGCTTGGTGGGGGGACAGGGCACAGATACGCAGTATTTT.

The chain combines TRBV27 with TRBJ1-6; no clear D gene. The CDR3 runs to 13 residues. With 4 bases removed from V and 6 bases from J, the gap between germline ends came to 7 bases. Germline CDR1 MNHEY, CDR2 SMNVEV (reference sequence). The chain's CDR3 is CASSYTANSPLHF. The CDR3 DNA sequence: TGTGCCAGCAGTTACACAGCTAATTCACCCCTCCACTTT.

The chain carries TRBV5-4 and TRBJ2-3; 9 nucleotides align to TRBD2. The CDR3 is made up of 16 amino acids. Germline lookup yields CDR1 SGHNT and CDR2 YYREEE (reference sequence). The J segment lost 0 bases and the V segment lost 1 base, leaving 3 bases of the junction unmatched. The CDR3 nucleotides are TGTGCCAGCAGCTTGCCAACTAGCGGGAGCACAGATACGCAGTATTTT. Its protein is CASSLPTSGSTDTQYF. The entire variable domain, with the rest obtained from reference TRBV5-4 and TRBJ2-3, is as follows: ETGVTQSPTHLIKTRGQQVTLRCSSQSGHNTVSWYQQALGQGPQFIFQYYREEENGRGNFPPRFSGLQFPNYSSELNVNALELDDSALYLCASSLPTSGSTDTQYFGPGTRLTVL.